These T cell receptor beta chains were read from a single sample in a study of blood T cell repertoires in COVID-19. TCRdb's copy holds only in-frame clones and misses some; the assay was immunoSEQ multiplex PCR. The sample comprises roughly 300,000 clones, 90% of which are singletons, and under 7% rests with the top ten. The specimen sequenced was peripheral blood. These receptors all come from a woman in her 30s with COVID-19, enrolled during active disease. Both conserved end residues are part of each CDR3. Each record gives: D gene, J gene, CDR3 length, V gene, clone size, CDR3 protein, CDR3 DNA. The D gene is left open where the match is weak. Some rows mark clone size as missing; the rest say once, few, many or name a class of expanded clone.

TRBD1 TRBJ1-3 14 TRBV29-1 . CSALTGDSGNTIYF TGCAGCGCTCTGACAGGGGACTCTGGAAACACCATATATTTT
TRBD1 TRBJ2-7 15 TRBV3-1/TRBV3-2 . CASSPLGQGQHEQYF TGTGCCAGCAGCCCTTTGGGACAGGGGCAACACGAGCAGTACTTC
. TRBJ2-3 13 TRBV5-6 . CASSLGGPNTQYF TGTGCCAGCAGCTTGGGGGGGCCGAATACGCAGTATTTT
. TRBJ2-3 18 TRBV15 . CATSRERGHTGSTDTQYF TGTGCCACCAGCAGAGAGAGAGGTCACACCGGGAGCACAGATACGCAGTATTTT
. TRBJ2-2 13 TRBV12-5 . CASGLKPTGELFF TGTGCTAGTGGTTTAAAGCCCACCGGGGAGCTGTTTTTT
. TRBJ1-1 13 TRBV3-1/TRBV3-2 . CASSFRGETEAFF TGTGCCAGCAGTTTCAGGGGTGAGACTGAAGCTTTCTTT
TRBD2 TRBJ2-3 15 TRBV7-9 . CASSLRGDGRDTQYF TGTGCCAGCAGCTTACGAGGCGACGGGAGGGATACGCAGTATTTT
. TRBJ2-5 16 TRBV5-1 . CASSLGIGVYQETQYF TGCGCCAGCAGCTTGGGGATCGGGGTGTACCAAGAGACCCAGTACTTC
TRBD1 TRBJ1-2 18 TRBV9 . CASSVEGAGHTTGYGYTF TGTGCCAGCAGCGTAGAGGGGGCGGGCCATACGACGGGCTATGGCTACACCTTC
. TRBJ1-2 13 TRBV14 . CASSTQVNYGYTF TGTGCCAGCAGCACACAGGTTAACTATGGCTACACCTTC
. TRBJ1-2 11 TRBV2 . CASSGIYGYTF TGTGCCAGCAGCGGGATTTATGGCTACACCTTC
. TRBJ1-2 14 TRBV6-5 . CASSYGRGIYGYTF TGTGCCAGCAGTTACGGGAGGGGGATTTATGGCTACACCTTC
TRBD1 TRBJ1-2 15 TRBV4-1 few CASSQDRDRGYGYTF TGCGCCAGCAGCCAAGATAGGGACAGGGGCTATGGCTACACCTTC
. TRBJ1-2 15 TRBV27 . CASSLGGGRLYGYTF TGTGCCAGCAGTCTAGGGGGGGGGCGGCTTTATGGCTACACCTTC
. TRBJ2-1 13 TRBV5-4 . CASSRPGFVEQFF TGTGCCAGCAGTCGCCCAGGGTTTGTTGAGCAGTTCTTC
. TRBJ2-2 16 TRBV27 . CASSHGSAVGTGELFF TGTGCCAGCAGTCACGGATCGGCGGTGGGCACCGGGGAGCTGTTTTTT
TRBD2 TRBJ2-1 16 TRBV5-1 . CASSLKESGRAMEQFF TGCGCCAGCAGCTTGAAAGAGAGCGGGAGGGCCATGGAGCAGTTCTTC
. TRBJ2-1 14 TRBV6-1 . CASSEAFRNNEQFF TGTGCCAGCAGTGAAGCGTTCAGGAACAATGAGCAGTTCTTC
. TRBJ1-3 16 TRBV5-1 . CASSWGTPSPGNTIYF TGCGCCAGCAGCTGGGGGACTCCTTCCCCTGGAAACACCATATATTTT
. TRBJ1-5 13 TRBV30 . CAWSVQVGQPQHF TGTGCCTGGAGTGTACAGGTCGGCCAGCCCCAGCATTTT
. TRBJ2-7 15 TRBV15 . CATSRDSSDSGEQYF TGTGCCACCAGCAGAGATTCGAGCGATTCGGGAGAGCAGTACTTC
. TRBJ2-7 15 TRBV6-2/TRBV6-3 . CASSYSSDSTYEQYF TGTGCCAGCAGTTACTCATCAGACAGTACCTACGAGCAGTACTTC
. TRBJ1-1 14 TRBV5-5 . CASSLGQGYTEAFF TGTGCCAGCAGCTTGGGGCAGGGATACACTGAAGCTTTCTTT
TRBD2 TRBJ2-3 17 TRBV2 once CASSAPGLAGYRDTQYF TGTGCCAGCAGTGCCCCGGGACTAGCGGGGTACAGGGATACGCAGTATTTT
TRBD2 TRBJ2-7 14 TRBV28 . CASSPLASGIEQYF TGTGCCAGCAGTCCCTTGGCTAGCGGGATAGAGCAGTACTTC
. TRBJ1-6 14 TRBV5-1 . CASSSRQQNSPLHF TGCGCCAGCAGCTCCCGCCAACAGAATTCACCCCTCCACTTT
TRBD1 TRBJ2-2 15 TRBV2 . CASSRDSANTGELFF TGTGCCAGCAGCCGGGACAGCGCGAACACCGGGGAGCTGTTTTTT
. TRBJ1-3 14 TRBV28 . CASSLSGSGNTIYF TGTGCCAGCAGTTTATCAGGGTCTGGAAACACCATATATTTT
TRBD1 TRBJ2-7 14 TRBV28 once CASSPHRGRKEQYF TGTGCCAGCAGTCCGCACAGGGGGCGGAAGGAGCAGTACTTC
TRBD1 TRBJ2-2 15 TRBV7-2 . CASSLGQGYTGELFF TGTGCCAGCAGCCTCGGACAGGGATACACCGGGGAGCTGTTTTTT